Each of the 19 T cell receptor beta chains below was sequenced from the same sample in a study of beta chain features in type 1 diabetes. Regarding the study as a whole: Shorter TCRB CDR3s, moderately but significantly so, marked every one of the four CD4+ subsets in Type 1 diabetes patients.

Their recognized antigens are unknown. Expressed TCRB transcripts were sequenced because the entire RNA isolate underwent reverse transcription. TCRdb's copy holds only in-frame clones and misses some; the assay was immunoSEQ multiplex PCR. The table shows roughly 350,000 clones, with over 8.5% occurring only once. The sequenced material came from central memory CD4+ T cells from blood. Receptors originate from a man aged 25 to 40 with type 1 diabetes.

At least ten counts were recorded for this clone. This chain uses TRBV10-3 with TRBJ2-3; 8 bases map to TRBD1. V lost 6 bases and J lost 3; bases outside the gene matches: 5. CDR1 is ENHRY and CDR2 is SYGVKD in the germline V gene. The CDR3 has 14 residues. The CDR3 region has the DNA TGTGCCATCAGCGACAGGGGTGGTACAGATACGCAGTATTTT. Protein product: CAISDRGGTDTQYF.

V and J are TRBV20-1 and TRBJ1-2, with TRBD1 identical over 10 bases. The CDR3 contains 11 residues. CDR1 and CDR2 from the germline V gene are DFQATT and SNEGSKA (reference sequence). The CDR3 DNA follows: TGCAGCGGGACAGGGGACGGCGGCTACACCTTC. Protein: CSGTGDGGYTF.

This chain joins TRBV5-1 and TRBJ1-1, with unresolved D. The CDR3 runs 14 residues. The V end was cut by 0 bases, the J end by 3 bases, with 9 bases between. Germline V gives CDR1 SGHRS, CDR2 YFSETQ. CDR3 loop: CASSLARIDTEAFF. The CDR3 bases are TGCGCCAGCAGCTTGGCCCGAATTGACACTGAAGCTTTCTTT.

The V gene is TRBV19, the J gene TRBJ1-1; D ambiguous. V lost 3 bases to trimming and J lost 1 base, with 6 bases between them. This CDR3 has 13 residues. Germline V lookup: CDR1 LNHDA, CDR2 SQIVND (reference sequence). The CDR3 DNA sequence: TGTGCCAGTAGTATTCGCGGGAACACTGAAGCTTTCTTT. Its protein is CASSIRGNTEAFF.

V gene TRBV2 combines with J gene TRBJ1-5, with D uncertain. Trimming took 6 bases from V and 4 from J, leaving 13 bases between them. Germline values: CDR1 SNHLY, CDR2 FYNNEI. The CDR3 runs to 14 residues. The CDR3 region is CASRARTGNQPQHF. CDR3 coding DNA: TGTGCCAGCAGAGCTAGGACGGGTAATCAGCCCCAGCATTTT.

This clone was observed a few times. The rearrangement uses TRBV4-2 and TRBJ2-7; TRBD1 might be the D (6 bases). Trimming pared 6 bases from V and 5 bases from J, leaving 14 bases between. Germline V gene sequence: CDR1 LGHNA, CDR2 YNFKEQ. The CDR3 has 13 residues. The CDR3 DNA is TGTGCCAGCAGGACGACAGGTTACCACGAGCAGTACTTC. Amino acid sequence: CASRTTGYHEQYF.

This chain connects TRBV4-2 to TRBJ2-1; D is unclear. Germline assignment: CDR1 LGHNA and CDR2 YNFKEQ. V gave up 1 base and J gave up 7 bases, with 5 bases separating them. The length of the CDR3 is 12 residues. The DNA of the CDR3 is TGTGCCAGCAGCCAAGTTAGGAATGAGCAGTTCTTC. It yields the protein CASSQVRNEQFF.

The chain carries TRBV7-2 and TRBJ2-2, with TRBD2 identical over 13 bases. Losses at the gene ends were 4 bases for V and 3 bases for J; bases not matched to a gene: 11. The CDR3 consists of 19 residues. The germline CDR1 and CDR2 sequences are SGHTA and FQGNSA. The CDR3 loop reads CASSSSPGLAGLYTGELFF. CDR3 in DNA: TGTGCCAGCAGCTCATCTCCGGGACTAGCGGGATTATACACCGGGGAGCTGTTTTTT.

There are a few counts of this clone. V is TRBV9 and J is TRBJ1-2; D is unresolved. The CDR3 loop spans 15 amino acids. Per the germline V gene, CDR1 is SGDLS and CDR2 is YYNGEE. V lost 6 bases, J lost 1 base, and 16 bases lay in between. The CDR3 DNA reads as TGTGCCAGCACCCCGTGGACTTGGTATAACTATGGCTACACCTTC. Protein product: CASTPWTWYNYGYTF.

The V call is TRBV19, the J call TRBJ2-3; 9 nucleotides align to TRBD2. Germline CDR1 LNHDA, CDR2 SQIVND (reference sequence). The CDR3 consists of 13 residues. Unmatched junction bases numbered 4, after V lost 5 bases and J lost 7 bases. CDR3 residues: CASSPGLANTQYF. The CDR3 DNA reads as TGTGCCAGTAGTCCGGGACTAGCAAATACGCAGTATTTT. The whole variable domain, remainder taken from reference TRBV19 and TRBJ2-3, is DGGITQSPKYLFRKEGQNVTLSCEQNLNHDAMYWYRQDPGQGLRLIYYSQIVNDFQKGDIAEGYSVSREKKESFPLTVTSAQKNPTAFYLCASSPGLANTQYFGPGTRLTVL.

The V call is TRBV7-2, the J call TRBJ2-7; D is uncertain. The CDR3 is 14 residues long. Germline V gives CDR1 SGHTA, CDR2 FQGNSA. Trimming shortened V by 5 bases and J by 2 bases, and 13 bases separated the two germline ends. CDR3 loop: CASSPPRSTYEQYF. In nucleotides, the CDR3 is TGTGCCAGCAGCCCCCCGCGATCTACCTACGAGCAGTACTTC. The whole variable domain, remainder taken from reference TRBV7-2 and TRBJ2-7, is GAGVSQSPSNKVTEKGKDVELRCDPISGHTALYWYRQSLGQGLEFLIYFQGNSAPDKSGLPSDRFSAERTGGSVSTLTIQRTQQEDSAVYLCASSPPRSTYEQYFGPGTRLTVT.

The chain links TRBV4-1 to TRBJ2-2; TRBD2 matches 12 bases. The germline V gene encodes CDR1 MGHRA and CDR2 YSYEKL. This CDR3 spans 19 amino acids. The V and J ends lost 0 bases and 1 base, in that order; junction bases with no gene match: 6. The CDR3 DNA follows: TGCGCCAGCAGCCAAGATCCCCGGACTAGCGGGGTGAACACCGGGGAGCTGTTTTTT. This codes for CASSQDPRTSGVNTGELFF.

CDR3 sequence (DNA): TGTGCCTGGAGTGTTTATGAATGGAAAGAGACCCAGTACTTC. Its protein product is CAWSVYEWKETQYF. The chain carries TRBV30 and TRBJ2-5; D not resolved. Trimming shortened V by 0 bases and J by 3 bases, and 11 bases separated the two germline ends. The length of the CDR3 is 14 residues. The V gene's germline CDR1 is GTSNPN and CDR2 SVGIG (reference sequence).

The chain is built from TRBV7-6 and TRBJ1-1, with D unresolved. Germline V gene lookup returns CDR1 SGHVS and CDR2 FNYEAQ. Trimming took 1 base from V and 4 from J, leaving 7 bases between them. This CDR3 has 13 amino acids. In DNA form, the CDR3 reads TGTGCCAGCAGCTTAGTTAAGGCCACTGAAGCTTTCTTT. Protein: CASSLVKATEAFF. Drawing the rest from reference TRBV7-6 and TRBJ1-1, the complete variable domain is GAGVSQSPRYKVTKRGQDVALRCDPISGHVSLYWYRQALGQGPEFLTYFNYEAQQDKSGLPNDRFSAERPEGSISTLTIQRTEQRDSAMYRCASSLVKATEAFFGQGTRLTVV.

The CDR3 spells CASSLDQANTEAFF. The CDR3 DNA follows: TGTGCCAGCAGCTTAGATCAGGCGAACACTGAAGCTTTCTTT. This chain uses TRBV7-2 with TRBJ1-1; no firm D call. V lost 1 base and J 1 base, leaving 7 bases between the germline ends. The CDR3 spans 14 residues. Germline CDR1 is SGHTA and CDR2 is FQGNSA.

CDR3 protein: CASSFRPTGELFF. Written as DNA, the CDR3 is TGTGCCAGCAGCTTTAGGCCCACCGGGGAGCTGTTTTTT. The chain carries TRBV5-5 and TRBJ2-2; D uncertain. The V gene's germline CDR1 is SGHKS and CDR2 YYEKEE (reference sequence). This CDR3 region has 13 residues. V shed 2 bases and J shed 4 bases, with 6 bases lying between them.

This clone came up a few times. The chain employs TRBV27 and TRBJ2-7; 10 bases line up with TRBD1. Germline assignment: CDR1 MNHEY and CDR2 SMNVEV (reference sequence). The CDR3 spans 15 residues. V dropped 6 bases and J dropped 3; count of bases not matched to a gene: 8. The CDR3 spells CASSEAGTGVYEQYF. Here the CDR3 DNA reads TGTGCCAGCAGCGAAGCCGGGACAGGGGTCTACGAGCAGTACTTC.

This clone was counted at least ten times. The rearrangement uses TRBV9 and TRBJ1-4; weak D call: TRBD1 (6 bases). Looked up from germline, CDR1 is SGDLS and CDR2 is YYNGEE. Trimming stripped 0 bases from V and 10 bases from J, with 13 bases between. There are 14 residues in the CDR3. The CDR3 loop is CASSVEGGPGKLFF. The CDR3 nucleotides are TGTGCCAGCAGCGTAGAGGGGGGACCGGGAAAACTGTTTTTT.

This clone showed up just a few times. The J gene is TRBJ1-1, the V gene TRBV18; D remains ambiguous. Germline V lookup: CDR1 KGHSH, CDR2 LQKENI. The CDR3 totals 10 residues. Trimming took 2 bases from V and 10 from J, leaving 5 bases between them. CDR3 residues: CASSPTAAFF. The CDR3 region has the DNA TGTGCCAGCTCACCAACGGCAGCTTTCTTT.